This passage covers 21 T cell receptor beta chains from one sample sequenced in a study of CD8 T cells in ankylosing spondylitis. TCRdb passed the 5' RACE reads through MiXCR, listing each CDR3 protein once. The sample gives around 130,000 distinct CDR3 sequences, roughly 15% of which show up once; about 3% is in the top ten. The sample comprised blood, either unsorted or a sorted T cell fraction (not recorded which). The source is a female donor with ankylosing spondylitis or in good health (not recorded which).

This clonotype has only a few counts. The J gene is TRBJ2-1, the V gene TRBV29-1; tentative D call: TRBD1 (6 bases). V was clipped by 3 bases and J by 4 bases, with 13 bases between them. CDR1 and CDR2 (germline): SQVTM, ANQGSEA. CDR3 length: 14 amino acids. CDR3 nucleotide sequence: TGCAGCGTTGATGGGGGCACGGGGTACAATGAGCAGTTCTTC. Amino acids: CSVDGGTGYNEQFF.

This clonotype was recorded many times. The DNA is left out, because the CDR3 cannot be placed on it with certainty; the CDR3 is given as TCRdb lists it. The V call is TRBV29-1, the J call TRBJ1-2; the D call in the table, TRBD1, was not verified against the DNA. Germline-derived CDR1 and CDR2 are SQVTM and ANQGSEA. The CDR3 is made up of 14 amino acids, end residues included. CDR3 region: CSVAIGTPLLWLAF.

This clonotype has only a few counts. This chain uses TRBV29-1 with TRBJ1-1, with 7 bases fitting TRBD1. The CDR3 extends over 14 amino acids. Germline V CDR1 and CDR2: SQVTM, ANQGSEA. Trimming took 6 bases from V and 8 from J; bases not matched to a gene: 15. CDR3 DNA: TGCAGCGTAACCCTGGGACAGAGGAACGGCGAAGCTTTCTTT. Its translation: CSVTLGQRNGEAFF.

The chain has TRBV7-9 and TRBJ1-2, with D maybe TRBD1 (6 bases). With 3 bases removed from V and 0 bases from J, the gap between germline ends came to 11 bases. In germline, CDR1 is SEHNR, CDR2 FQNEAQ (reference sequence). This CDR3 is 15 amino acids long. The DNA for the CDR3 is TGTGCCAGCAGCTTGGCTCGGACAGCTAACTATGGCTACACCTTC. Translated: CASSLARTANYGYTF.

The chain is built from TRBV20-1 and TRBJ2-3; 10 nucleotides agree with TRBD1. The CDR3 consists of 16 residues. Trimming removed 5 bases from V and 6 bases from J; junction bases left unmatched: 14. The germline gives CDR1 DFQATT, CDR2 SNEGSKA (reference sequence). The CDR3 DNA is TGCAGTGCTTACGCACCTGGGACAGGGGCCGGGGATACGCAGTATTTT. Translated: CSAYAPGTGAGDTQYF.

The V and J genes are TRBV20-1 and TRBJ2-1, with 11 nucleotides matching TRBD2. CDR1 is DFQATT and CDR2 is SNEGSKA in the germline V gene (reference sequence). With 6 bases clipped from V and 4 bases from J, the junction kept 5 bases outside the gene matches. The CDR3 loop spans 14 amino acids. The CDR3 loop reads CSAAGLADYNEQFF. CDR3 in DNA: TGCAGTGCCGCGGGACTAGCGGATTACAATGAGCAGTTCTTC.

This clonotype was seen ten or more times. The chain uses TRBV25-1 and TRBJ2-7, with 10 nucleotides matching TRBD1. The CDR3 is 16 amino acids. Per germline, CDR1 MGHDK and CDR2 SYGVNS. The V segment lost 5 bases and the J segment 5 bases; nucleotides outside the gene matches: 12. The CDR3 here is CASSQTLGQGGHEQYF. The CDR3 coding sequence is TGTGCCAGCAGTCAAACCTTAGGACAGGGGGGACACGAGCAGTACTTC.

Ten or more counts support this clonotype. The chain uses TRBV12-3 or TRBV12-4 and TRBJ2-7; D remains ambiguous. Trimming left V 0 bases short and J 4 bases short, with 4 bases between. The CDR3 consists of 12 residues. CDR3 coding DNA: TGTGCCAGCAGTTTAGCCCTTTACGAGCAGTACTTC. Residues: CASSLALYEQYF.

This clonotype has at least ten counts. The chain has TRBV4-1 and TRBJ2-7; D is possibly TRBD2 (5 bases). The V gene's germline CDR1 is MGHRA and CDR2 YSYEKL. There are 13 residues in the CDR3. V was cut by 4 bases and J by 3 bases, with 10 bases left in between. The CDR3 coding sequence is TGCGCCAGCAGCCGAGGACTGAGCTACGAGCAGTACTTC. It translates to CASSRGLSYEQYF.

This clonotype was observed many times. The chain couples TRBV12-3 or TRBV12-4 to TRBJ2-2; D unresolved. The V end was cut by 4 bases, the J end by 3 bases, with 6 bases between. The CDR3 loop spans 13 amino acids. The chain's CDR3 is CASSSRYTGELFF. The CDR3 DNA follows: TGTGCCAGCAGTTCGCGATACACCGGGGAGCTGTTTTTT.

This clonotype has a handful of counts. The rearrangement joins TRBV5-1 to TRBJ2-3; TRBD2 matches at 8 bases. Germline V gene lookup returns CDR1 SGHRS and CDR2 YFSETQ. CDR3 length equals 15 residues. The V and J ends lost 4 bases and 4 bases, in that order; junction bases with no gene match: 8. This chain's CDR3 is CASSLGTSFSDTQYF. The CDR3, as DNA: TGCGCCAGCAGCCTAGGGACTAGTTTCTCAGATACGCAGTATTTT.

The genes are TRBV5-1 and TRBJ2-7; TRBD1 matches 8 bases. Germline CDR1 and CDR2: SGHRS and YFSETQ. The CDR3 is made up of 16 amino acids. The V segment lost 1 base and the J segment 3 bases; nucleotides outside the gene matches: 9. The CDR3 is CASSLRLQGVGYEQYF. The CDR3 nucleotides are TGCGCCAGCAGCTTGAGGCTACAGGGGGTAGGCTACGAGCAGTACTTC.

This clonotype was observed many times. This rearrangement joins TRBV14 to TRBJ2-3; no clear D gene. V lost 4 bases and J 4 bases, leaving 9 bases between the germline ends. Germline V gives CDR1 SGHDN, CDR2 FVKESK. The CDR3 extends over 13 amino acids. CDR3 region: CASSPFLADTQYF. The CDR3 DNA is TGTGCCAGCAGCCCATTCCTAGCAGATACGCAGTATTTT.

The sample holds a few counts of this clonotype. The J gene is TRBJ2-1, the V gene TRBV6-1; D not certain. CDR1 MNHNS and CDR2 SASEGT come from the germline V gene. The ends were cut back, 7 bases at V and 11 bases at J, with 27 bases in the middle. The CDR3 is 16 amino acids. The CDR3 spells CASTLYGANYALKQFF. CDR3 coding DNA: TGTGCCAGCACCCTTTACGGCGCTAATTACGCCCTAAAGCAGTTCTTC.

This clonotype turned up a few times. V and J are TRBV5-4 and TRBJ1-4; D is ambiguous. The V and J ends lost 8 bases and 0 bases respectively, with 8 bases between them. CDR3 size: 13 residues. Germline CDR1 and CDR2: SGHNT and YYREEE (reference sequence). Here the CDR3 DNA reads TGTGCCAGTGGACGTGCAACTAATGAAAAACTGTTTTTT. This encodes CASGRATNEKLFF. Full variable domain (missing parts from reference TRBV5-4 and TRBJ1-4): ETGVTQSPTHLIKTRGQQVTLRCSSQSGHNTVSWYQQALGQGPQFIFQYYREEENGRGNFPPRFSGLQFPNYSSELNVNALELDDSALYLCASGRATNEKLFFGSGTQLSVL.

This clonotype was seen ten or more times. The rearrangement links TRBV5-1 to TRBJ2-3; D uncertain. Germline V gene lookup returns CDR1 SGHRS and CDR2 YFSETQ. The CDR3 spans 12 residues. V was pared by 4 bases and J by 2 bases, with 5 bases between. Written as DNA, the CDR3 is TGCGCCAGCAGCGCGGACACAGATACGCAGTATTTT. Translating it yields CASSADTDTQYF.

This clonotype was seen at least ten times. The J gene is TRBJ2-3, the V gene TRBV20-1; 8 bases are shared with TRBD2. V dropped 0 bases and J dropped 3; count of bases not matched to a gene: 5. There are 15 residues in the CDR3. Germline CDR1 and CDR2: DFQATT and SNEGSKA (reference sequence). The CDR3 here is CSARDDGGATDTQYF. In nucleotides, the CDR3 is TGCAGTGCTAGAGATGACGGGGGGGCAACAGATACGCAGTATTTT.

In this sample, this clonotype turned up many times. V gene TRBV5-1 combines with J gene TRBJ1-5, with D perhaps TRBD1 (5 bases). The CDR3 is 14 amino acids. Trimming cost V 0 bases and J 4 bases, with 8 bases left between them. CDR1 is SGHRS and CDR2 is YFSETQ in the germline V gene. CDR3 sequence reads: CASSLVGGNQPQHF. The DNA for the CDR3 is TGCGCCAGCAGCTTGGTGGGGGGGAATCAGCCCCAGCATTTT.

This clonotype was seen only a few times. This chain joins TRBV20-1 and TRBJ2-1; either TRBD1 or TRBD2 may fit D (5 bases each). V was clipped by 6 bases and J by 12 bases, with 27 bases between them. The CDR3 length is 15 residues. Germline V gives CDR1 DFQATT, CDR2 SNEGSKA (reference sequence). This CDR3 is CSAVRGRAALAGQFF. The CDR3 DNA follows: TGCAGTGCGGTTAGGGGCAGGGCAGCATTGGCGGGGCAGTTCTTC.

This clonotype was found many times. V is TRBV5-1 and J is TRBJ1-1; 8 bases are a match to TRBD1. The junction had 6 bases not matched to a gene; V was cut back by 1 base and J by 1 base. The CDR3 is 16 residues long. Per germline, CDR1 SGHRS and CDR2 YFSETQ. The CDR3: CASSLSGQVKNTEAFF. The CDR3 DNA follows: TGCGCCAGCAGCTTGTCGGGACAGGTCAAGAACACTGAAGCTTTCTTT.

This clonotype was observed many times. The CDR3 reads CASSTYRADNQPQHF. The CDR3 DNA is TGTGCCAGCAGTACCTACCGGGCCGATAATCAGCCCCAGCATTTT. The chain uses TRBV12-3 or TRBV12-4 and TRBJ1-5, with D unresolved. CDR3 size: 15 residues. With 5 bases removed from V and 4 bases from J, the gap between germline ends came to 15 bases.